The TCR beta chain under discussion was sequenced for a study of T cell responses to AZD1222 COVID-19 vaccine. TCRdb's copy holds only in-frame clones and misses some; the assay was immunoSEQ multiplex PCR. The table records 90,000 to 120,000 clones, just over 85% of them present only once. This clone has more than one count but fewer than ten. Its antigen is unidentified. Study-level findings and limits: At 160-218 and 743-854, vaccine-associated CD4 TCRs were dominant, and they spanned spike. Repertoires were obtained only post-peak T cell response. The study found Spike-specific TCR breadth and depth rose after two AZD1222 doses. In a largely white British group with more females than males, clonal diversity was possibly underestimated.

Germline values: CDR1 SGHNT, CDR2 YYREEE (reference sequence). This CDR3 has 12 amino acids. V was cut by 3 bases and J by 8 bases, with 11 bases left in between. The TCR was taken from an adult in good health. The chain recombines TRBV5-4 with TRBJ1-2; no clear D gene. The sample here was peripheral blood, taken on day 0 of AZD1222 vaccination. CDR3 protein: CASSSGVGGYTF. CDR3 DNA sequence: TGTGCCAGCAGCTCCGGGGTAGGCGGCTACACCTTC.